The source of this T cell receptor beta chain is a study of metastatic and nonmetastatic thyroid tumors. Study-level information: The study looked at repertoires side by side in blood and in tumor or nodule tissue from malignant and benign thyroid patients.

In the authors' methods: A classifier for distant metastasis in papillary thyroid cancer was constructed using CDR3 differences observed across clinicopathological groups. From the PCR reads, TCRdb re-called clones with MiXCR. The V and J calls reflect TCRdb's pipeline rather than the authors' work. The sample has about 8,600 clones, 25% to 30% seen once. The CDR3 is 13 amino acids. V was cut by 0 bases and J by 8 bases, with 8 bases left in between. CDR1 MNHEY and CDR2 SMNVEV come from the germline V gene (reference sequence). No patient received treatment before thyroid surgery. This chain connects TRBV27 to TRBJ2-1, with D perhaps TRBD2 (5 bases). This TCR was recovered from a female donor with papillary thyroid cancer or a benign thyroid nodule (not recorded which). Some clones in this sample may be carry-over from other donors' samples. The sequenced material came from adjacent normal tissue. CDR3: CASSLSRVDEQFF. DNA for the CDR3: TGTGCCAGCAGTTTATCGAGGGTGGATGAGCAGTTCTTC.